One and the same sample provided the 32 T cell receptor beta chains below, sequenced in a study of blood T cell repertoires in COVID-19. Using immunoSEQ multiplex PCR, the repertoire was profiled, and TCRdb retains in-frame clones only, with some absent. The data hold about 300,000 clones, with around 84% observed a single time. Sequencing was performed on PBMCs or T cells enriched from blood (not recorded which). The receptors shown here come from a man aged 30-40 years who had recovered from COVID-19.

The chain has TRBV3-1 (or the pseudogene TRBV3-2) and TRBJ1-4, with D unresolved. V dropped 7 bases and J dropped 0 bases, with 18 bases sitting between them. Germline-derived CDR1 and CDR2 are LGHDT and YNNKEL (reference sequence). The CDR3 covers 17 residues. The CDR3 bases are TGTGCCAGCATACGTAGACACCCAGTTGCAACTAATGAAAAACTGTTTTTT. Translation gives CASIRRHPVATNEKLFF.

V is TRBV2 and J is TRBJ1-5, with D perhaps matching TRBD1 (6 bases). There are 16 residues in the CDR3. V lost 0 bases, J lost 5 bases, and 14 bases lay in between. Germline assignment: CDR1 SNHLY and CDR2 FYNNEI. CDR3 nucleotide sequence: TGTGCCAGCAGTGAAGCGGAGCAGGGGTTCTATCAGCCCCAGCATTTT. Translated: CASSEAEQGFYQPQHF.

CDR3 sequence (DNA): TGTGCCACCAGTGATTTTGGGGGCCCCTACAATGAGCAGTTCTTC. Protein sequence: CATSDFGGPYNEQFF. The chain couples TRBV24-1 to TRBJ2-1, with D possibly being TRBD1 (6 bases). Trimming cost V 1 base and J 2 bases, with 8 bases left between them. Germline values: CDR1 KGHDR, CDR2 SFDVKD. The CDR3 sequence is 15 residues long.

The chain has TRBV11-2 and TRBJ2-7; possibly TRBD1 for D (6 bases). Trimming left V 1 base short and J 2 bases short, with 9 bases between. The CDR3 is made up of 14 amino acids. Looked up from germline, CDR1 is SGHAT and CDR2 is FQNNGV. In nucleotides, the CDR3 is TGTGCCAGCAGCTTAGGGACAGCAACCTACGAGCAGTACTTC. This encodes CASSLGTATYEQYF.

The rearrangement joins TRBV5-1 to TRBJ1-1, with 7 positions matching TRBD1. CDR1 and CDR2 from the germline V gene are SGHRS and YFSETQ. This CDR3 region has 15 residues. V lost 2 bases and J lost 7; bases outside the gene matches: 11. The CDR3 DNA sequence: TGCGCCAGCAGCTTCTGGTCCAAGGGGGCTGGTGAAGCTTTCTTT. Residues: CASSFWSKGAGEAFF. Drawing the rest from reference TRBV5-1 and TRBJ1-1, the complete variable domain is KAGVTQTPRYLIKTRGQQVTLSCSPISGHRSVSWYQQTPGQGLQFLFEYFSETQRNKGNFPGRFSGRQFSNSRSEMNVSTLELGDSALYLCASSFWSKGAGEAFFGQGTRLTVV.

This chain links TRBV19 with TRBJ2-3, with D perhaps matching TRBD2 (6 bases). The ends were cut back, 6 bases at V and 0 bases at J, with 13 bases in the middle. The CDR3 is 15 residues long. The germline gives CDR1 LNHDA, CDR2 SQIVND (reference sequence). The CDR3 loop is CASRITGTSTDTQYF. The CDR3 coding sequence is TGTGCCAGTAGGATTACCGGGACTAGCACAGATACGCAGTATTTT.

CDR3 in amino acids: CASSRSESPAGNQPQHF. The CDR3 region has the DNA TGCGCCAGCAGCCGCAGCGAGAGCCCGGCCGGCAATCAGCCCCAGCATTTT. This sequence joins TRBV4-1 and TRBJ1-5; unclear D gene. CDR1 and CDR2 (germline): MGHRA, YSYEKL. V was pared by 4 bases and J by 2 bases, with 18 bases between. This CDR3 is built from 17 residues.

V and J are TRBV19 and TRBJ1-1; no clear D. Germline CDR1 LNHDA, CDR2 SQIVND (reference sequence). The V end lost 3 bases, the J end lost 1 base, and 9 bases lay between the germline ends. The CDR3 is 14 amino acids. CDR3 bases: TGTGCCAGTAGTATTGGACTTCCGAACACTGAAGCTTTCTTT. Its protein is CASSIGLPNTEAFF.

CDR3 loop: CASSSSTGMNTEAFF. The CDR3 DNA is TGCGCCAGCAGCTCCTCGACAGGAATGAACACTGAAGCTTTCTTT. The rearrangement joins TRBV5-1 to TRBJ1-1, with D maybe TRBD1 (6 bases). The V gene's germline CDR1 is SGHRS and CDR2 YFSETQ. The CDR3 has 15 amino acids. The V gene lost 3 bases and the J gene lost 0 bases, with 12 bases spanning the gap. Using reference TRBV5-1 and TRBJ1-1 for the parts outside the CDR3, the full variable domain is KAGVTQTPRYLIKTRGQQVTLSCSPISGHRSVSWYQQTPGQGLQFLFEYFSETQRNKGNFPGRFSGRQFSNSRSEMNVSTLELGDSALYLCASSSSTGMNTEAFFGQGTRLTVV.

The chain uses TRBV5-6 and TRBJ1-1; TRBD1 is a possible D gene (5 bases). The V gene lost 0 bases and the J gene lost 2 bases, with 8 bases spanning the gap. CDR3 length: 14 amino acids. Germline CDR1 reads SGHDT; CDR2 reads YYEEEE. Here the CDR3 reads CASSLGQPNTEAFF. The CDR3 DNA reads TGTGCCAGCAGCTTGGGACAGCCCAACACTGAAGCTTTCTTT. The full variable domain, its missing parts supplied by reference TRBV5-6 and TRBJ1-1, is DAGVTQSPTHLIKTRGQQVTLRCSPKSGHDTVSWYQQALGQGPQFIFQYYEEEERQRGNFPDRFSGHQFPNYSSELNVNALLLGDSALYLCASSLGQPNTEAFFGQGTRLTVV.

This clone was recorded once. The chain carries TRBV19 and TRBJ1-2, with D maybe TRBD1 (6 bases). The CDR3 extends over 14 amino acids. The germline V gene has CDR1 LNHDA and CDR2 SQIVND (reference sequence). The V gene lost 1 base and the J gene lost 7 bases, with 13 bases spanning the gap. The CDR3 sequence is CASSIGGYRAGYTF. As DNA, the CDR3 is TGTGCCAGTAGTATAGGGGGGTACAGGGCTGGCTACACCTTC.

Concerning this clone itself: Other DNA variants within this sample encode the same CDR3. The chain couples TRBV5-1 to TRBJ1-6, with no clear D. CDR3 length: 13 residues. V lost 4 bases to trimming and J lost 8 bases, with 10 bases between them. Germline V CDR1 and CDR2: SGHRS, YFSETQ. CDR3 DNA: TGCGCCAGCAGCCCGGGAACAGATTCACCCCTCCACTTT. It codes for CASSPGTDSPLHF.

V usage is TRBV6-5 and J usage is TRBJ2-1, with D perhaps matching TRBD2 (7 bases). Per germline, CDR1 MNHEY and CDR2 SVGAGI. This CDR3 contains 13 residues. V was clipped by 11 bases and J by 5 bases, with 16 bases between them. The CDR3 loop is CAVRRGGDNEQFF. CDR3 in DNA: TGTGCCGTAAGGCGCGGGGGCGACAATGAGCAGTTCTTC.

This chain links TRBV5-1 with TRBJ2-7, with 9 bases that match TRBD2. V was clipped by 3 bases and J by 2 bases; unmatched bases: 9. The CDR3 consists of 16 residues. The germline CDR1 and CDR2 sequences are SGHRS and YFSETQ. Here the CDR3 DNA reads TGCGCCAGCAGCTGGTTCGGTGCGGGAGGGCCCTACGAGCAGTACTTC. Its translation: CASSWFGAGGPYEQYF.

This chain uses TRBV28 with TRBJ2-1; D may be TRBD2 (5 bases). Trimming stripped 1 base from V and 15 bases from J, with 16 bases between. The germline V gene has CDR1 MDHEN and CDR2 SYDVKM. The CDR3 extends over 13 amino acids. CDR3: CASSLSPRRERFF. CDR3 bases: TGTGCCAGCAGTTTATCCCCCCGCCGGGAAAGGTTCTTC. The full variable domain, completed using reference TRBV28 and TRBJ2-1, is DVKVTQSSRYLVKRTGEKVFLECVQDMDHENMFWYRQDPGLGLRLIYFSYDVKMKEKGDIPEGYSVSREKKERFSLILESASTNQTSMYLCASSLSPRRERFFGPGTRLTVL.

The chain couples TRBV11-2 to TRBJ1-1; 10 bases are a match to TRBD1. V dropped 5 bases and J dropped 6; count of bases not matched to a gene: 3. Germline values: CDR1 SGHAT, CDR2 FQNNGV. The CDR3 sequence is 13 residues long. CDR3: CASSPGQGAEAFF. CDR3 DNA sequence: TGTGCCAGCAGCCCAGGACAGGGGGCTGAAGCTTTCTTT. Full variable domain (outside the CDR3, taken from reference TRBV11-2 and TRBJ1-1): EAGVAQSPRYKIIEKRQSVAFWCNPISGHATLYWYQQILGQGPKLLIQFQNNGVVDDSQLPKDRFSAERLKGVDSTLKIQPAKLEDSAVYLCASSPGQGAEAFFGQGTRLTVV.

J is TRBJ2-3 and V is TRBV12-5, with 8 bases that match TRBD2. The length of the CDR3 is 14 residues. Trimming cost V 6 bases and J 0 bases; bases outside gene matches: 2. Germline CDR1 reads LGHNT; CDR2 reads FRNRAP. As DNA, the CDR3 is TGTGCTAGTGGATTAGCGGGAAGCACAGATACGCAGTATTTT. This translates into CASGLAGSTDTQYF.

V usage is TRBV19 and J usage is TRBJ2-3; D uncertain. V was shortened by 1 base and J by 3 bases, with 8 bases between the two germline ends. CDR3 length: 14 residues. Per the germline V gene, CDR1 is LNHDA and CDR2 is SQIVND (reference sequence). In nucleotides, the CDR3 is TGTGCCAGTAGTATAGGCCCGAGAACAGATACGCAGTATTTT. Its translation is CASSIGPRTDTQYF.

This clone appeared once. The chain uses TRBV7-9 and TRBJ2-3; no clear D. Germline V gene lookup returns CDR1 SEHNR and CDR2 FQNEAQ (reference sequence). Trimming cost V 1 base and J 3 bases, with 11 bases left between them. CDR3 size: 15 residues. In nucleotides, the CDR3 is TGTGCCAGCAGCTTAGGGCCAGAGGCGACAGATACGCAGTATTTT. Its translation: CASSLGPEATDTQYF.

This chain connects TRBV27 to TRBJ1-4; 10 bases map to TRBD1. The CDR3 loop spans 16 amino acids. Germline V gene lookup returns CDR1 MNHEY and CDR2 SMNVEV (reference sequence). Trimming took 6 bases from V and 6 from J; bases not matched to a gene: 10. The CDR3 reads CASSQRPGTGDEKLFF. The CDR3 DNA is TGTGCCAGCAGCCAACGGCCCGGGACAGGGGATGAAAAACTGTTTTTT.

The chain combines TRBV7-9 with TRBJ2-1; 7 positions agree with TRBD2. After removal of 1 base from V and 2 bases from J, the junction contained 5 bases not matched to a gene. This CDR3 is built from 16 residues. Looked up from germline, CDR1 is SEHNR and CDR2 is FQNEAQ (reference sequence). CDR3 sequence (DNA): TGTGCCAGCAGCTTAGAGGGGCGGGAGACCTACAATGAGCAGTTCTTC. Its translation: CASSLEGRETYNEQFF.

The V call is TRBV19, the J call TRBJ1-3; 8 bases agree with TRBD1. The CDR3 covers 14 residues. Germline V gene sequence: CDR1 LNHDA, CDR2 SQIVND (reference sequence). V shed 9 bases, J shed 3 bases, and the junction held 7 bases outside the gene matches. For the CDR3, the DNA is TGTGCCAGCATCCGACAGGGGAGTGGAAACACCATATATTTT. Translating gives CASIRQGSGNTIYF.

The V and J genes are TRBV5-1 and TRBJ2-5; 15 bases are shared with TRBD2. In germline, CDR1 is SGHRS, CDR2 YFSETQ. The V segment lost 7 bases and the J segment 0 bases; nucleotides outside the gene matches: 16. The CDR3 is made up of 20 amino acids. Here the CDR3 reads CASGLLPPGLAGGYQETQYF. The CDR3, as DNA: TGCGCCAGCGGCCTCTTACCCCCGGGACTAGCGGGAGGCTACCAAGAGACCCAGTACTTC. The entire variable domain, with the rest obtained from reference TRBV5-1 and TRBJ2-5, is as follows: KAGVTQTPRYLIKTRGQQVTLSCSPISGHRSVSWYQQTPGQGLQFLFEYFSETQRNKGNFPGRFSGRQFSNSRSEMNVSTLELGDSALYLCASGLLPPGLAGGYQETQYFGPGTRLLVL.

The chain is built from TRBV5-4 and TRBJ1-3, with D possibly being TRBD1 (6 bases). The germline V gene encodes CDR1 SGHNT and CDR2 YYREEE (reference sequence). Trimming left V 7 bases short and J 5 bases short, with 16 bases between. The CDR3 totals 14 residues. CDR3 DNA: TGTGCCAGCGGCGAACAGGGAGTTCGAAACACCATATATTTT. Translation gives CASGEQGVRNTIYF.

This chain uses TRBV7-9 with TRBJ2-2; D is possibly TRBD1 (5 bases). The germline V gene encodes CDR1 SEHNR and CDR2 FQNEAQ (reference sequence). V lost 6 bases and J 6 bases, leaving 14 bases between the germline ends. CDR3 length equals 14 residues. CDR3 DNA sequence: TGTGCCAGCAGTTCAGGGTGGGAAGCCGGGGAGCTGTTTTTT. Its translation is CASSSGWEAGELFF.

This clone came up once. This chain uses TRBV2 with TRBJ2-7; D might be TRBD1 (6 bases). Germline CDR1 reads SNHLY; CDR2 reads FYNNEI. Trimming shortened V by 6 bases and J by 2 bases, and 8 bases separated the two germline ends. The CDR3 covers 12 residues. CDR3 region: CASRQGPYEQYF. The CDR3 DNA reads TGTGCCAGCAGACAGGGTCCCTACGAGCAGTACTTC.

This clone was seen only a few times. The chain links TRBV7-2 to TRBJ2-1; no definite D call. Germline V lookup: CDR1 SGHTA, CDR2 FQGNSA. Trimming left V 3 bases short and J 3 bases short, with 9 bases between. This CDR3 is built from 14 residues. The CDR3 is CASSFSVNYNEQFF. The CDR3 DNA is TGTGCCAGCAGCTTCAGCGTAAACTACAATGAGCAGTTCTTC.

The rearrangement joins TRBV5-4 to TRBJ2-4; 9 bases are shared with TRBD2. Germline values: CDR1 SGHNT, CDR2 YYREEE (reference sequence). V was clipped by 4 bases and J by 1 base; unmatched bases: 9. The CDR3 loop spans 17 amino acids. The CDR3 DNA reads as TGTGCCAGCAGCGACGGACACACTAGCGGGGCCAAAAACATTCAGTACTTC. As protein: CASSDGHTSGAKNIQYF.

The V call is TRBV5-4, the J call TRBJ2-7; a weak D match, TRBD1 (6 bases). The germline gives CDR1 SGHNT, CDR2 YYREEE (reference sequence). The CDR3 sequence is 11 residues long. The V end lost 4 bases, the J end lost 6 bases, and 8 bases lay between the germline ends. As DNA, the CDR3 is TGTGCCAGCAGCCAGGGGTCCGAGCAGTACTTC. Translated: CASSQGSEQYF. The full variable domain, its missing parts supplied by reference TRBV5-4 and TRBJ2-7, is ETGVTQSPTHLIKTRGQQVTLRCSSQSGHNTVSWYQQALGQGPQFIFQYYREEENGRGNFPPRFSGLQFPNYSSELNVNALELDDSALYLCASSQGSEQYFGPGTRLTVT.

The genes are TRBV2 and TRBJ2-7; the D gene is possibly TRBD1 (5 bases). Per the germline V gene, CDR1 is SNHLY and CDR2 is FYNNEI. This CDR3 comprises 14 residues. V shed 3 bases and J shed 5 bases, with 14 bases lying between them. Written as DNA, the CDR3 is TGTGCCAGCAGTGAGGACACCGGGTCCCACGAGCAGTACTTC. Translated: CASSEDTGSHEQYF.

J is TRBJ1-3 and V is TRBV7-2, with a tentative D call TRBD1 (5 bases). The V and J ends lost 4 bases and 0 bases respectively, with 13 bases between them. This CDR3 contains 16 residues. The germline CDR1 and CDR2 sequences are SGHTA and FQGNSA. The CDR3 spells CASSSNQGFSGNTIYF. DNA of the CDR3: TGTGCCAGCAGCTCCAACCAGGGTTTCTCTGGAAACACCATATATTTT. Together with reference TRBV7-2 and TRBJ1-3, the CDR3 gives the full variable domain: GAGVSQSPSNKVTEKGKDVELRCDPISGHTALYWYRQSLGQGLEFLIYFQGNSAPDKSGLPSDRFSAERTGGSVSTLTIQRTQQEDSAVYLCASSSNQGFSGNTIYFGEGSWLTVV.

The genes are TRBV19 and TRBJ1-2, with 7 bases lining up with TRBD1. Trimming cost V 4 bases and J 7 bases; bases outside gene matches: 6. Germline CDR1 and CDR2: LNHDA and SQIVND (reference sequence). The CDR3 has 13 residues. CDR3 sequence (DNA): TGTGCCAGTAGTAAGGAGACAGGGAGTGGCTACACCTTC. Protein product: CASSKETGSGYTF.